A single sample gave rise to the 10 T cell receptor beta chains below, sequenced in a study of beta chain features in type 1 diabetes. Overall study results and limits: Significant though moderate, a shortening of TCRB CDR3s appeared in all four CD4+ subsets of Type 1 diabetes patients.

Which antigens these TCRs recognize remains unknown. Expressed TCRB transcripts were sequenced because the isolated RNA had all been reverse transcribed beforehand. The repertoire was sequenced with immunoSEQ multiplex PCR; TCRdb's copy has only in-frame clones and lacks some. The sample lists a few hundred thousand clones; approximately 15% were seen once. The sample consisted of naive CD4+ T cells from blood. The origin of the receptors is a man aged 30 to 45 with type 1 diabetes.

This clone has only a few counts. The CDR3, as DNA: TGCGCCAGCAGCTTGGTCCGACAGGGGAGGACAGATACGCAGTATTTT. Its translation: CASSLVRQGRTDTQYF. The chain is built from TRBV5-1 and TRBJ2-3; 8 positions match TRBD1. The CDR3 has 16 residues. V was pared by 0 bases and J by 3 bases, with 6 bases of the junction left unmatched. The germline V gene has CDR1 SGHRS and CDR2 YFSETQ.

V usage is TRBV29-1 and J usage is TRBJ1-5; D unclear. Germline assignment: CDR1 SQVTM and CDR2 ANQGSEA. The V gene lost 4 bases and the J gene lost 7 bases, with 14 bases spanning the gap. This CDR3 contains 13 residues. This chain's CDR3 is CSVGRGAGQPQHF. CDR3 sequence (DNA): TGCAGCGTTGGAAGAGGAGCGGGGCAGCCCCAGCATTTT.

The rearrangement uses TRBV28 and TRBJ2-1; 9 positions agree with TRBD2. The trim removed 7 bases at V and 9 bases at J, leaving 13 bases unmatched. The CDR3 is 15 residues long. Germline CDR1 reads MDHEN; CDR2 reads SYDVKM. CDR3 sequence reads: CASTSGAGGRSEQFF. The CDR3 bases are TGTGCCAGCACTTCGGGGGCGGGGGGGCGCAGTGAGCAGTTCTTC.

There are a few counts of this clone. This CDR3 is CASSLEGARGQYF. CDR3 in DNA: TGTGCCAGCAGCTTGGAGGGGGCGAGGGGGCAGTACTTC. This rearrangement joins TRBV7-2 to TRBJ2-7; D is perhaps TRBD1 (7 bases). V lost 3 bases, J lost 9 bases, and 15 bases lay in between. Germline V gene data show CDR1 as SGHTA and CDR2 as FQGNSA. The CDR3 is made up of 13 amino acids.

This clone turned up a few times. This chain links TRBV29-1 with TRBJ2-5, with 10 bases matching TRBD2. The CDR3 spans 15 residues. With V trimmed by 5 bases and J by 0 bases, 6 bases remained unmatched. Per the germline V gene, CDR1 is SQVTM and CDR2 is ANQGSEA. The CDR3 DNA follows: TGCAGCGTTTGCCGACTAGCGGGCGACCAAGAGACCCAGTACTTC. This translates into CSVCRLAGDQETQYF.

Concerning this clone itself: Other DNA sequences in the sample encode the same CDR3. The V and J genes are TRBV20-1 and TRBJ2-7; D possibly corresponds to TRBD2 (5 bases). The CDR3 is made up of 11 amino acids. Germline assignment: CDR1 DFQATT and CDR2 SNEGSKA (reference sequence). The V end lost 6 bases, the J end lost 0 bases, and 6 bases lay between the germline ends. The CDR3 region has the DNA TGCAGTGCCGGGGACTCCTACGAGCAGTACTTC. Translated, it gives CSAGDSYEQYF.

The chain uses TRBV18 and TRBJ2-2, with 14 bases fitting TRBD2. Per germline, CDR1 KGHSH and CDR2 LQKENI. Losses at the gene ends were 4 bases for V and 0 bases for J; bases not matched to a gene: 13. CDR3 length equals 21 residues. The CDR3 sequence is CASSRPSRLAGGPPNTGELFF. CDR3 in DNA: TGTGCCAGCTCACGCCCCTCCAGACTAGCGGGAGGGCCACCGAACACCGGGGAGCTGTTTTTT.

CDR3 coding DNA: TGTGCCTGGCTCCGGGACAGGGCCGATACGCAGTATTTT. Encoded protein: CAWLRDRADTQYF. J is TRBJ2-3 and V is TRBV30, with 9 bases lining up with TRBD1. Germline CDR1 reads GTSNPN; CDR2 reads SVGIG (reference sequence). The CDR3 runs 13 residues. The trim removed 5 bases at V and 6 bases at J, leaving 6 bases unmatched.

The CDR3 loop is CASNRQGTTYEQYF. Written as DNA, the CDR3 is TGTGCCAGCAACCGACAGGGGACTACCTACGAGCAGTACTTC. The rearrangement joins TRBV6-6 to TRBJ2-7, with a weak D call TRBD1 (8 bases). V was cut by 7 bases and J by 2 bases, with 15 bases left in between. The CDR3 covers 14 residues. Germline CDR1 MNHNY, CDR2 SVGAGI (reference sequence).

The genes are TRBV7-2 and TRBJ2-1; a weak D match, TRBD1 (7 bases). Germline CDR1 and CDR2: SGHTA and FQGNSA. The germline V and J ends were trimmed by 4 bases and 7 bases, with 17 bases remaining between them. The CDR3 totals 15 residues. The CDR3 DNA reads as TGTGCCAGCAGCTCTAGGAGGGGGCGAGTAAATGAGCAGTTCTTC. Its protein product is CASSSRRGRVNEQFF. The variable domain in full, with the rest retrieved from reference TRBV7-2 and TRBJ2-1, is GAGVSQSPSNKVTEKGKDVELRCDPISGHTALYWYRQSLGQGLEFLIYFQGNSAPDKSGLPSDRFSAERTGGSVSTLTIQRTQQEDSAVYLCASSSRRGRVNEQFFGPGTRLTVL.